A selection of T cell receptor beta chains follows, all from one sample in a study of T cell clones after liver transplantation. Measured with immunoSEQ multiplex PCR; TCRdb has only the in-frame clones, and not every one. Seen here are around 100,000 clones, under 90% observed once, and the top ten hold 2.5% to 3.5%. The specimen comprised CD4+ T cells from blood, sampled 45 to 50 months after liver transplant. Receptor source: a human patient who received a liver transplant. Some of the T cells might come from the graft donor. Each CDR3 is given with its conserved first and last residue. A D gene is named only where the DNA matches it firmly. Not all rows give a size; the values are once, few, many and, for expanded clones, a class.

NA	TRBV7-2	14	TRBD1	TRBJ2-3	CASSRGQGTDTQYF	TGTGCCAGCAGCCGGGGACAGGGAACAGATACGCAGTATTTT
NA	TRBV19	15	TRBD1	TRBJ1-5	CASSGKGTGIQPQHF	TGTGCCAGTAGTGGGAAAGGGACAGGGATCCAGCCCCAGCATTTT
NA	TRBV5-8	17	NA	TRBJ1-3	CASGDGARGYIRNTIYF	TGTGCCAGCGGAGACGGGGCCCGAGGGTACATTCGAAACACCATATATTTT
NA	TRBV9	15	NA	TRBJ2-7	CASSVGVTDFYEQYF	TGTGCCAGCAGCGTAGGTGTAACGGACTTCTACGAGCAGTACTTC
NA	TRBV7-7	15	TRBD2	TRBJ2-2	CASRSPGLGTGELFF	TGTGCCAGCAGATCCCCGGGACTAGGCACCGGGGAGCTGTTTTTT
NA	TRBV19	16	NA	TRBJ1-1	CASSIAKTAMNTEAFF	TGTGCCAGTAGTATAGCTAAGACGGCGATGAACACTGAAGCTTTCTTT
NA	TRBV5-4	13	NA	TRBJ2-2	CASSFRGTGELFF	TGTGCCAGCAGCTTCCGGGGCACCGGGGAGCTGTTTTTT
NA	TRBV5-1	17	NA	TRBJ1-3	CASSLVPNGGSGNTIYF	TGCGCCAGCAGCTTAGTCCCCAACGGGGGGTCTGGAAACACCATATATTTT
NA	TRBV27	13	NA	TRBJ2-3	CASSPQATDTQYF	TGTGCCAGCAGCCCTCAGGCCACAGATACGCAGTATTTT
NA	TRBV2	15	NA	TRBJ1-2	CASGSRGLTDYGYTF	TGTGCCAGCGGAAGCAGGGGACTAACCGACTATGGCTACACCTTC
NA	TRBV19	12	NA	TRBJ1-1	CASTLYDTEAFF	TGTGCCAGTACGCTGTACGACACTGAAGCTTTCTTT
NA	TRBV5-1	18	TRBD2	TRBJ2-4	CASSLGWRGEVAKNIQYF	TGCGCCAGCAGCTTGGGGTGGCGGGGGGAAGTAGCCAAAAACATTCAGTACTTC
NA	TRBV28	18	TRBD1	TRBJ2-1	CASSSPAGTGLNYNEQFF	TGTGCCAGCAGTTCCCCCGCTGGGACAGGGCTAAACTACAATGAGCAGTTCTTC
NA	TRBV9	15	TRBD2	TRBJ2-3	CASTVLAGDTDTQYF	TGTGCCAGCACCGTACTAGCGGGGGATACAGATACGCAGTATTTT
NA	TRBV7-2	18	TRBD1	TRBJ2-1	CASSPRDRGASSYNEQFF	TGTGCCAGCAGCCCCCGGGACAGGGGGGCTAGCTCCTACAATGAGCAGTTCTTC
NA	TRBV14	13	NA	TRBJ2-1	CASSSRGGSEQFF	TGTGCCAGCAGCAGCAGGGGCGGCAGTGAGCAGTTCTTC
NA	TRBV27	13	TRBD2	TRBJ2-7	CASRQRDSYEQYF	TGTGCCAGCAGGCAGCGGGACTCCTACGAGCAGTACTTC
NA	TRBV6-5	14	NA	TRBJ2-2	CASMHGTNTGELFF	TGTGCCAGCATGCACGGAACGAACACCGGGGAGCTGTTTTTT
NA	TRBV29-1	11	NA	TRBJ1-2	CSAELNYGYTF	TGCAGCGCCGAACTGAACTATGGCTACACCTTC
NA	TRBV9	14	NA	TRBJ1-3	CASSVGGAGNTIYF	TGTGCCAGCAGCGTAGGGGGGGCCGGAAACACCATATATTTT
NA	TRBV2	11	NA	TRBJ2-7	CASSYSYEQYF	TGTGCCAGCAGTTACAGCTACGAGCAGTACTTC
NA	TRBV4-3	14	TRBD1	TRBJ2-1	CASSQAGQGARQFF	TGCGCCAGCAGCCAGGCGGGACAGGGGGCTCGGCAGTTCTTC
NA	TRBV6-5	13	NA	TRBJ1-2	CASSSRGSSGYTF	TGTGCCAGCAGTTCACGGGGTTCCTCCGGCTACACCTTC
NA	TRBV10-3	14	NA	TRBJ1-1	CAIRSPRGYTEAFF	TGTGCCATCAGGTCGCCCCGTGGGTACACTGAAGCTTTCTTT
NA	TRBV11-3	19	TRBD1	TRBJ2-1	CASSYRDRTFWPSYNEQFF	TGTGCCAGCAGCTACCGGGACAGGACCTTTTGGCCGTCCTACAATGAGCAGTTCTTC
NA	TRBV5-3	16	TRBD1	TRBJ2-1	CARSPDRRKLYNEQFF	TGTGCCAGAAGCCCGGACAGGAGGAAATTGTACAATGAGCAGTTCTTC
NA	TRBV27	14	NA	TRBJ1-5	CASSPRGRNQPQHF	TGTGCCAGCAGTCCTCGCGGCAGGAATCAGCCCCAGCATTTT
NA	TRBV5-8	12	NA	TRBJ1-5	CASSFRESPQHF	TGTGCCAGCAGCTTCCGGGAGTCACCCCAGCATTTT
NA	TRBV11-2	19	TRBD2	TRBJ2-1	CASSLDRGLAGLDRGEQFF	TGTGCCAGCAGCTTAGATCGAGGACTAGCGGGGCTGGACAGGGGTGAGCAGTTCTTC
NA	TRBV27	15	NA	TRBJ1-2	CASSLQQPANYGYTF	TGTGCCAGCAGTTTGCAGCAACCCGCTAACTATGGCTACACCTTC
NA	TRBV18	16	NA	TRBJ1-3	CASSPGLMDSGNTIYF	TGTGCCAGCTCACCTGGTCTGATGGACTCTGGAAACACCATATATTTT
NA	TRBV18	13	NA	TRBJ2-7	CASSPLGDYEQYF	TGTGCCAGCTCACCACTGGGGGACTACGAGCAGTACTTC
few	TRBV11-1	13	TRBD1	TRBJ2-7	CASSYDRGNEQYF	TGTGCCAGCAGCTACGACAGGGGAAACGAGCAGTACTTC
few	TRBV21-1	18	NA	TRBJ2-6	CASSKGARGERGANVLTF	TGTGCCAGCAGCAAAGGGGCTCGAGGAGAGAGGGGGGCCAACGTCCTGACTTTC
once	TRBV28	14	NA	TRBJ2-1	CASAGGGRENEQFF	TGTGCCAGCGCCGGTGGTGGCAGGGAGAATGAGCAGTTCTTC
NA	TRBV19	15	NA	TRBJ1-1	CATAKWPRLNTEAFF	TGTGCCACCGCTAAGTGGCCGCGTCTGAACACTGAAGCTTTCTTT
NA	TRBV19	16	NA	TRBJ2-5	CASSIGAGLRQETQYF	TGTGCCAGTAGTATAGGGGCAGGGCTGCGTCAAGAGACCCAGTACTTC
few	TRBV19	15	NA	TRBJ1-5	CASTGQSGGNQPQHF	TGTGCCAGTACCGGTCAGAGCGGTGGCAATCAGCCCCAGCATTTT
NA	TRBV6-6	15	NA	TRBJ2-5	CASSPQGGLHQTQYF	TGTGCCAGCAGTCCACAGGGGGGGCTCCACCAGACCCAGTACTTC
NA	TRBV19	15	NA	TRBJ1-1	CASSISGRAYTEAFF	TGTGCCAGTAGTATTTCAGGGCGAGCCTACACTGAAGCTTTCTTT
NA	TRBV11-3	16	TRBD2	TRBJ2-1	CASSLVGASGSDEQFF	TGTGCCAGCAGCTTAGTAGGCGCTAGCGGGAGTGATGAGCAGTTCTTC
once	TRBV19	15	NA	TRBJ2-7	CASSLQGGRSYEQYF	TGTGCCAGTAGTCTCCAGGGGGGGAGATCCTACGAGCAGTACTTC
NA	TRBV5-1	16	TRBD2	TRBJ2-7	CASSLEASGLSYEQYF	TGCGCCAGCAGCTTGGAGGCTAGCGGGCTCTCCTACGAGCAGTACTTC
NA	TRBV2	16	NA	TRBJ1-3	CASSRTQVGSGNTIYF	TGTGCCAGCAGCCGCACCCAGGTGGGCTCTGGAAACACCATATATTTT
once	TRBV7-9	15	TRBD2	TRBJ2-7	CASGRSGAGAYEQYF	TGTGCCAGCGGTCGGTCCGGGGCGGGGGCCTACGAGCAGTACTTC
NA	TRBV7-2	14	TRBD1	TRBJ2-3	CASSLQGATDTQYF	TGTGCCAGCAGTTTACAGGGGGCCACAGATACGCAGTATTTT
NA	TRBV4-1	17	TRBD2	TRBJ2-6	CASSPAGGSSGANVLTF	TGCGCCAGCAGCCCGGCGGGGGGAAGCTCTGGGGCCAACGTCCTGACTTTC
few	TRBV14	15	NA	TRBJ1-2	CASSPPGRFNYGYTF	TGTGCCAGCAGCCCTCCAGGGAGATTCAACTATGGCTACACCTTC
NA	TRBV5-1	14	TRBD2	TRBJ2-5	CASSPGLADETQYF	TGCGCCAGCAGCCCGGGACTAGCGGATGAGACCCAGTACTTC
NA	TRBV11-2	18	TRBD2	TRBJ2-2	CASSLLRGLAGQVGELFF	TGTGCCAGCAGCTTACTACGGGGACTAGCGGGACAAGTCGGGGAGCTGTTTTTT
NA	TRBV30	14	TRBD2	TRBJ2-3	CAHSSGRVPDTQYF	TGTGCCCACTCTAGCGGGAGGGTCCCAGATACGCAGTATTTT
medium-sized	TRBV4-1	16	TRBD1	TRBJ1-4	CASSRSRDRANEKLFF	TGCGCCAGCAGCCGATCCCGGGACAGGGCTAATGAAAAACTGTTTTTT
NA	TRBV7-2	16	TRBD2	TRBJ2-7	CASSPHGSGATYEQYF	TGTGCCAGCAGCCCCCACGGTAGCGGGGCAACCTACGAGCAGTACTTC
NA	TRBV5-4	11	NA	TRBJ2-2	CAILRAGELFF	TGTGCCATCCTGCGGGCCGGGGAGCTGTTTTTT